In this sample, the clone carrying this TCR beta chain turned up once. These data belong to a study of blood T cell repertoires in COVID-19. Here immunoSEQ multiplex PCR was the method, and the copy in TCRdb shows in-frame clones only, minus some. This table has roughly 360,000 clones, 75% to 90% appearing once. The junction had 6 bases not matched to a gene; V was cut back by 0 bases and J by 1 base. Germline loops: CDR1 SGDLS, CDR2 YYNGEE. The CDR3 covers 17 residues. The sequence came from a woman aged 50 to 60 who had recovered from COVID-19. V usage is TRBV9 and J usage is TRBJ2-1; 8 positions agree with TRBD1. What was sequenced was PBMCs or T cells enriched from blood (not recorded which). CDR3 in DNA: TGTGCCAGCAGCGTAGGGTCAGGGGGCCCATCCTACAATGAGCAGTTCTTC. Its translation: CASSVGSGGPSYNEQFF. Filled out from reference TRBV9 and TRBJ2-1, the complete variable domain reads DSGVTQTPKHLITATGQRVTLRCSPRSGDLSVYWYQQSLDQGLQFLIQYYNGEERAKGNILERFSAQQFPDLHSELNLSSLELGDSALYFCASSVGSGGPSYNEQFFGPGTRLTVL.